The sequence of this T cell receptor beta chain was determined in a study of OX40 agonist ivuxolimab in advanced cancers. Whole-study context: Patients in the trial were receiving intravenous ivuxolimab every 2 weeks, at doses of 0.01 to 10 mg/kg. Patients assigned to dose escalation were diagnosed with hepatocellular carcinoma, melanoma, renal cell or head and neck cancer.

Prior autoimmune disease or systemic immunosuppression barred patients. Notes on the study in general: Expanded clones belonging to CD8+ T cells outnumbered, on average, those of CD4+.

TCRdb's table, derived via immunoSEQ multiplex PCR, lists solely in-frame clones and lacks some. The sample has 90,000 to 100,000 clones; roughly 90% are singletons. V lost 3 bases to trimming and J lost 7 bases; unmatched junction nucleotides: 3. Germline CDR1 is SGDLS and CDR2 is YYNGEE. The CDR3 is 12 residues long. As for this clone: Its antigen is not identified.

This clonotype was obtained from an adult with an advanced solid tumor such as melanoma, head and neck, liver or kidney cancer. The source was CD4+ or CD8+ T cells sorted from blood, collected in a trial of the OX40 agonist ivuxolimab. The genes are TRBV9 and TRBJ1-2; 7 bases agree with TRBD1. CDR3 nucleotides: TGTGCCAGCAGCGCCACAGGGGCTGGCTACACCTTC. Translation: CASSATGAGYTF.